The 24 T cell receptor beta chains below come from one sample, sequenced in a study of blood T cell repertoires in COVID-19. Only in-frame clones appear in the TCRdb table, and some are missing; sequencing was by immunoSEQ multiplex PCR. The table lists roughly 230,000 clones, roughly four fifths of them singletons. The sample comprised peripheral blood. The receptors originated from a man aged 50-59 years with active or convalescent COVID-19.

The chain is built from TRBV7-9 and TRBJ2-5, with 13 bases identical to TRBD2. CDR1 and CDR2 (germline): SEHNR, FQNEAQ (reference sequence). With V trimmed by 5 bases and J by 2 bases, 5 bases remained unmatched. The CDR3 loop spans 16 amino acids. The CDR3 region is CASSTGLAGPQETQYF. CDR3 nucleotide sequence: TGTGCCAGCAGCACGGGACTAGCGGGACCACAAGAGACCCAGTACTTC. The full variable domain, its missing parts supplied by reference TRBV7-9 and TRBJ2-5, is DTGVSQNPRHKITKRGQNVTFRCDPISEHNRLYWYRQTLGQGPEFLTYFQNEAQLEKSRLLSDRFSAERPKGSFSTLEIQRTEQGDSAMYLCASSTGLAGPQETQYFGPGTRLLVL.

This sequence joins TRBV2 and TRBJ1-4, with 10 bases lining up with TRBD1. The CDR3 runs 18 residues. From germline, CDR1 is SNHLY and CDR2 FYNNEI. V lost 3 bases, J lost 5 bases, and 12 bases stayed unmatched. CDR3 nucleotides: TGTGCCAGCAGTGAGGCGGGACAGGGGTTTGTTGTAAATGAAAAACTGTTTTTT. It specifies CASSEAGQGFVVNEKLFF.

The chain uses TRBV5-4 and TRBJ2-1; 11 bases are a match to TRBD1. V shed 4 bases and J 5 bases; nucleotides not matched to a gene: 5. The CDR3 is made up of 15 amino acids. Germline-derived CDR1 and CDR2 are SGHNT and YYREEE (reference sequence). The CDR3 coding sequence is TGTGCCAGCAGCATGGACAGGGGGCCCCACAATGAGCAGTTCTTC. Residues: CASSMDRGPHNEQFF.

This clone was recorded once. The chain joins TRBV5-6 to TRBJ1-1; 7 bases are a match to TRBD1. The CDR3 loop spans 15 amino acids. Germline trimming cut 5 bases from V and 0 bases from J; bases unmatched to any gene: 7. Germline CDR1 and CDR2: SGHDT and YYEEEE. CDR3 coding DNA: TGTGCCAGCAGTACCTACAGGGGACTGAACACTGAAGCTTTCTTT. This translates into CASSTYRGLNTEAFF.

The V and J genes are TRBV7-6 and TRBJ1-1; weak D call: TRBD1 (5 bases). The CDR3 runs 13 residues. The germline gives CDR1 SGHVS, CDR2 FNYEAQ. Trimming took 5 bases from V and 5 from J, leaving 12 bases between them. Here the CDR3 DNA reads TGTGCCAGCAGCCCTCGGGGGTTGACTGAAGCTTTCTTT. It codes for CASSPRGLTEAFF.

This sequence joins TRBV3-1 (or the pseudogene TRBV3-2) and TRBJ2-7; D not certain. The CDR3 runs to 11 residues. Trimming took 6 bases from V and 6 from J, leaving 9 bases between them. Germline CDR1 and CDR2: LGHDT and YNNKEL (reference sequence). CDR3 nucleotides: TGTGCCAGCAGGGGCACTGCCGAGCAGTACTTC. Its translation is CASRGTAEQYF.

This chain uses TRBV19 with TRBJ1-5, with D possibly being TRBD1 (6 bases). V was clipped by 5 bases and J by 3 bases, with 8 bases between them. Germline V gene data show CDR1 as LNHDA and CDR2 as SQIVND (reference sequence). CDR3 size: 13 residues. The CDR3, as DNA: TGTGCCAGTAGTGACAGGTACAATCAGCCCCAGCATTTT. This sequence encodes CASSDRYNQPQHF. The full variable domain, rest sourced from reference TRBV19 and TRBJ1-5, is DGGITQSPKYLFRKEGQNVTLSCEQNLNHDAMYWYRQDPGQGLRLIYYSQIVNDFQKGDIAEGYSVSREKKESFPLTVTSAQKNPTAFYLCASSDRYNQPQHFGDGTRLSIL.

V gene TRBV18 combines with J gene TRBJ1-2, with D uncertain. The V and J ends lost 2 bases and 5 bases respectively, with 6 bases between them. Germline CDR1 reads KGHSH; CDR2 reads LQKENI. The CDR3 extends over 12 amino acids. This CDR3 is CASSPEKYGYTF. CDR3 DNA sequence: TGTGCCAGCTCACCAGAGAAGTATGGCTACACCTTC.

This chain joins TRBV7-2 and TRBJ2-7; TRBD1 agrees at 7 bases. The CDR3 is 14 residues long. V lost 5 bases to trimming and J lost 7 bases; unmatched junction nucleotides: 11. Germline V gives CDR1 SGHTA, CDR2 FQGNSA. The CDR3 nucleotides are TGTGCCAGCAGCCTACGGACAGGCTTAGGGGAGCAGTACTTC. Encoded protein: CASSLRTGLGEQYF.

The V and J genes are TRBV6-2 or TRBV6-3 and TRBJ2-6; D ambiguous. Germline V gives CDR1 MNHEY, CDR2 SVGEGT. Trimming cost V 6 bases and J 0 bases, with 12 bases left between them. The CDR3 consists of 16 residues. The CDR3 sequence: CASSNPGISGANVLTF. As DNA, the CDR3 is TGTGCCAGCAGCAACCCAGGAATCTCTGGGGCCAACGTCCTGACTTTC.

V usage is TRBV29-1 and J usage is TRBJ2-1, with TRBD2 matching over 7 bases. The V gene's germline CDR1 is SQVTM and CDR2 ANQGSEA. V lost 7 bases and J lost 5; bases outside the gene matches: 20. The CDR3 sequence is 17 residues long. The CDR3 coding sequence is TGCAGCGGGGTGGATCCGGGAGGTAAGAGGGGTCACAATGAGCAGTTCTTC. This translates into CSGVDPGGKRGHNEQFF.

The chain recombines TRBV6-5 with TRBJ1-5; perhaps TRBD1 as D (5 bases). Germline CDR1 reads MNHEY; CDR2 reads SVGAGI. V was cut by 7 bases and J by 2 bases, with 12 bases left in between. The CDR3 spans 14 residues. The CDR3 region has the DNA TGTGCCAGCATGGGCAGGGTAGGCAATCAGCCCCAGCATTTT. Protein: CASMGRVGNQPQHF.

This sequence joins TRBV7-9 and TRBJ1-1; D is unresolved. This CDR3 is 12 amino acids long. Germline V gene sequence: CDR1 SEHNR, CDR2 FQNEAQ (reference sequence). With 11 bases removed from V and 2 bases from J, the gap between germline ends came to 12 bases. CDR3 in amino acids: CACARGNTEAFF. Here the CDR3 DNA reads TGTGCCTGTGCTCGGGGTAACACTGAAGCTTTCTTT. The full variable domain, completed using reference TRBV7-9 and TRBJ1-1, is DTGVSQNPRHKITKRGQNVTFRCDPISEHNRLYWYRQTLGQGPEFLTYFQNEAQLEKSRLLSDRFSAERPKGSFSTLEIQRTEQGDSAMYLCACARGNTEAFFGQGTRLTVV.

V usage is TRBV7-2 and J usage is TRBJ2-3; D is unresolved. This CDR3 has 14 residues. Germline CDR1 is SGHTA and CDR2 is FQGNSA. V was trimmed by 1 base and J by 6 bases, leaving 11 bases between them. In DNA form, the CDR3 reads TGTGCCAGCAGCTTAGAGACCAGAGGTGATACGCAGTATTTT. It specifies CASSLETRGDTQYF.

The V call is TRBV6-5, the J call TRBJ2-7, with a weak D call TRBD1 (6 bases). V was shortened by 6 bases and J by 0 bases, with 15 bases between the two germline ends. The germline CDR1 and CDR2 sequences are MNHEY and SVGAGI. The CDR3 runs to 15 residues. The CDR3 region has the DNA TGTGCCAGCAGAGGAAGGCAGGGGACCTCCTACGAGCAGTACTTC. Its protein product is CASRGRQGTSYEQYF.

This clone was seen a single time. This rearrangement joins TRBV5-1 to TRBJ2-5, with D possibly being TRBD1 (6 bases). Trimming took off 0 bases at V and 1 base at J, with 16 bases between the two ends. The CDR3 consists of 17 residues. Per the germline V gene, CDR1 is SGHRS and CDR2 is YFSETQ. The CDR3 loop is CASSLALLSRGQETQYF. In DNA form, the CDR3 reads TGCGCCAGCAGCTTGGCCTTATTATCCAGGGGCCAAGAGACCCAGTACTTC.

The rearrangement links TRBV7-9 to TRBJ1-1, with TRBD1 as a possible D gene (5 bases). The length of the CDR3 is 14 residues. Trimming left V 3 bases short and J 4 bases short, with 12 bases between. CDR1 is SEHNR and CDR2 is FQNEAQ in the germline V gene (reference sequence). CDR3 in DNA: TGTGCCAGCAGCTTGGCAGGGAGGCCCACTGAAGCTTTCTTT. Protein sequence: CASSLAGRPTEAFF.

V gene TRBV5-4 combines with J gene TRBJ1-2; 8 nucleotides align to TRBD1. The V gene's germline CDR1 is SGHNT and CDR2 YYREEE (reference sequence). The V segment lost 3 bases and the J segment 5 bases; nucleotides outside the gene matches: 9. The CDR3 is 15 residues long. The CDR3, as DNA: TGTGCCAGCAGCTCAGGGACAGGTTCGCGGTATGGCTACACCTTC. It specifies CASSSGTGSRYGYTF.

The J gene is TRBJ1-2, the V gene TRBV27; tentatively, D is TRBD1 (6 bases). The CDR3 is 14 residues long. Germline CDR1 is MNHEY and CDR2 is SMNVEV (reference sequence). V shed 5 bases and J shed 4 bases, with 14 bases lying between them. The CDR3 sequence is CASSGTRLGYGYTF. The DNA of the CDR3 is TGTGCCAGCAGTGGGACAAGGCTTGGCTATGGCTACACCTTC.

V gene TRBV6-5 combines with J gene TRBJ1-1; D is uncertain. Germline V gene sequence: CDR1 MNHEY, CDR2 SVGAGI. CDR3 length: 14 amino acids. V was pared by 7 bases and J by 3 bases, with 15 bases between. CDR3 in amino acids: CASMRDRWYTEAFF. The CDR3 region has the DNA TGTGCCAGCATGCGGGATAGGTGGTACACTGAAGCTTTCTTT.

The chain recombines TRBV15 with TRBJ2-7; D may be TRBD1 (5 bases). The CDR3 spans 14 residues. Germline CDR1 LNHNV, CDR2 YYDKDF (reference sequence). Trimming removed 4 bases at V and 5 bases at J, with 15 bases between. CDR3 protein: CATSNDQGSDEQYF. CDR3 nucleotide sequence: TGTGCCACCAGCAACGATCAGGGTTCCGACGAGCAGTACTTC.

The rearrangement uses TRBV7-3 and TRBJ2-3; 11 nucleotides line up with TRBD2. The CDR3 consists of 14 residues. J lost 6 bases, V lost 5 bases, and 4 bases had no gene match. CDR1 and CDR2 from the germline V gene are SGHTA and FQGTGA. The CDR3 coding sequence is TGTGCCAGCAGCCAAACTAGCGGGGGCGATACGCAGTATTTT. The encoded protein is CASSQTSGGDTQYF.

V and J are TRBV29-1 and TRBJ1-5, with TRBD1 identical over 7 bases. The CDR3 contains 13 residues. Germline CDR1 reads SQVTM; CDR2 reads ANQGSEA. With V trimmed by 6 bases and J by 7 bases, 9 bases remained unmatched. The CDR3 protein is CSVVQGTGQPQHF. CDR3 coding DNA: TGCAGCGTAGTACAGGGGACGGGGCAGCCCCAGCATTTT.

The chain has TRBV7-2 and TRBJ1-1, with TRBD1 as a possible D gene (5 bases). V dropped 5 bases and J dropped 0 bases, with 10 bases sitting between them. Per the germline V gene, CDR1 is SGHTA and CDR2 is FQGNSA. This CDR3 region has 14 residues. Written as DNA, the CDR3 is TGTGCCAGCAGCCCAACGACAGTGAACACTGAAGCTTTCTTT. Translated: CASSPTTVNTEAFF.